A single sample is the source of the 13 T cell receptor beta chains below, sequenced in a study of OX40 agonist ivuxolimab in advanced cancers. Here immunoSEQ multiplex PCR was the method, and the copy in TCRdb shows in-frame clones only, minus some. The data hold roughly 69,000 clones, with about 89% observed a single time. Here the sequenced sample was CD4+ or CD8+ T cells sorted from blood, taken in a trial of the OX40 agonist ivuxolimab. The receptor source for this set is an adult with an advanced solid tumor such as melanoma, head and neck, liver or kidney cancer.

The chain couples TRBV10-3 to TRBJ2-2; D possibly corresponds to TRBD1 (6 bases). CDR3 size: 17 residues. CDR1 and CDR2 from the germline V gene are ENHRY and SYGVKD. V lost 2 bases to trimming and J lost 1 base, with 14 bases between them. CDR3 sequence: CAISEPPGQGNTGELFF. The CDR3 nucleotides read TGTGCCATCAGTGAGCCCCCGGGACAAGGGAACACCGGGGAGCTGTTTTTT.

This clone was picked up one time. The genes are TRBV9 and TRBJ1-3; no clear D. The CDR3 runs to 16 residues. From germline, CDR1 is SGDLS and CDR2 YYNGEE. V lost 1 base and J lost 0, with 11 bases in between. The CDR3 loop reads CASSVLGADSGNTIYF. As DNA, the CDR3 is TGTGCCAGCAGCGTATTGGGAGCCGACTCTGGAAACACCATATATTTT.

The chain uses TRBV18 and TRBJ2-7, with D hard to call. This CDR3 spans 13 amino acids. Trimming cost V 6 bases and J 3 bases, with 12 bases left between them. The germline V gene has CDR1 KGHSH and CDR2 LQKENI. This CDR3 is CASSPLSIYEQYF. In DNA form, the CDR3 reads TGTGCCAGCTCCCCATTAAGTATCTACGAGCAGTACTTC.

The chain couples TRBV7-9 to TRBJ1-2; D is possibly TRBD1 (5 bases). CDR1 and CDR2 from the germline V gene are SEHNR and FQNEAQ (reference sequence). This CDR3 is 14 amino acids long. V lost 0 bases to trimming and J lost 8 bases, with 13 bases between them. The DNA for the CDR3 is TGTGCCAGCAGCTTAGCGTCGCCAGGGAACGGCTACACCTTC. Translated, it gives CASSLASPGNGYTF.

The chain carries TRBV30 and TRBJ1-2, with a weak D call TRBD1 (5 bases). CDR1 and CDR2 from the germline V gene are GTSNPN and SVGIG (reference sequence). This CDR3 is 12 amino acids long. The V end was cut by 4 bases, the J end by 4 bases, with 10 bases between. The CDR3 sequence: CAWNQGTYGYTF. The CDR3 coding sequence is TGTGCCTGGAATCAGGGTACCTATGGCTACACCTTC.

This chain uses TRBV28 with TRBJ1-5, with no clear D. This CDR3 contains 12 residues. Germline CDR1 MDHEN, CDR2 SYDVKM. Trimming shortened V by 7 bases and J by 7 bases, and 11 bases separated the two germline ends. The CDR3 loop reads CASTLSRQPQHF. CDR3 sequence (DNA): TGTGCCAGCACCCTGAGTCGACAGCCCCAGCATTTT.

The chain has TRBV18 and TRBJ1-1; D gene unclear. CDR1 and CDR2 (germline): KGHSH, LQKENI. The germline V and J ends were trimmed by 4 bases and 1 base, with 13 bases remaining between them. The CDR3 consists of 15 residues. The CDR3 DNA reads TGTGCCAGCTCACGGGAAGGGAGGGAGAACACTGAAGCTTTCTTT. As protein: CASSREGRENTEAFF. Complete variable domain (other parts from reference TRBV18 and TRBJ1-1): NAGVMQNPRHLVRRRGQEARLRCSPMKGHSHVYWYRQLPEEGLKFMVYLQKENIIDESGMPKERFSAEFPKEGPSILRIQQVVRGDSAAYFCASSREGRENTEAFFGQGTRLTVV.

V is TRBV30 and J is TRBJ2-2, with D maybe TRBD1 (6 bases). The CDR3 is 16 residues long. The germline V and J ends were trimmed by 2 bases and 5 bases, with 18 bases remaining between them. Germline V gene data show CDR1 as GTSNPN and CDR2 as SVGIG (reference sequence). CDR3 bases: TGTGCCTGGAGTCTGGAGGCAGGGGATCTGACCGGGGAGCTGTTTTTT. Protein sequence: CAWSLEAGDLTGELFF. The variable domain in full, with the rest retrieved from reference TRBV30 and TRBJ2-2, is SQTIHQWPATLVQPVGSPLSLECTVEGTSNPNLYWYRQAAGRGLQLLFYSVGIGQISSEVPQNLSASRPQDRQFILSSKKLLLSDSGFYLCAWSLEAGDLTGELFFGEGSRLTVL.

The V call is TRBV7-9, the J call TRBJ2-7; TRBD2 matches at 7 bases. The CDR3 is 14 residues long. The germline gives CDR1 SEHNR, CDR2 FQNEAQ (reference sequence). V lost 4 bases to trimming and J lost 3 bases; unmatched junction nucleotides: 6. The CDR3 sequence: CASSSAGKSYEQYF. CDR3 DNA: TGTGCCAGCAGCTCAGCGGGAAAAAGCTACGAGCAGTACTTC.

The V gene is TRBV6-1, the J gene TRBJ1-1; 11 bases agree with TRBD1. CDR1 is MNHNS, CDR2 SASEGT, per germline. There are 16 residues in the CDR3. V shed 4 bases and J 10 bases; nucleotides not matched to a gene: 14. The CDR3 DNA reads TGTGCCAGCAGTGTTAAGGGACAGGGGGTTCTTGGTGGAGCTTTCTTT. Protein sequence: CASSVKGQGVLGGAFF.

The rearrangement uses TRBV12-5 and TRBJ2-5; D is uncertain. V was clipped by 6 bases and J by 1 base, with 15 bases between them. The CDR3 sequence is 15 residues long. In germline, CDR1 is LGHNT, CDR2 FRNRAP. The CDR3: CASGPLGRLQETQYF. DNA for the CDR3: TGTGCTAGTGGCCCCCTTGGTCGGCTCCAAGAGACCCAGTACTTC. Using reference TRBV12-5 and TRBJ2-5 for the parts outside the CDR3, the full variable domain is DARVTQTPRHKVTEMGQEVTMRCQPILGHNTVFWYRQTMMQGLELLAYFRNRAPLDDSGMPKDRFSAEMPDATLATLKIQPSEPRDSAVYFCASGPLGRLQETQYFGPGTRLLVL.

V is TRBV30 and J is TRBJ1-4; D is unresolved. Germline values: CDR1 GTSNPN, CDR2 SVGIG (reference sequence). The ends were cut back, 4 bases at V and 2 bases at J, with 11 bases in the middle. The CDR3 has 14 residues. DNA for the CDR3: TGTGCCTGGAAAGGTATACAGACTAATGAAAAACTGTTTTTT. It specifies CAWKGIQTNEKLFF. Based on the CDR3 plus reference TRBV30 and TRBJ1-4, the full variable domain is SQTIHQWPATLVQPVGSPLSLECTVEGTSNPNLYWYRQAAGRGLQLLFYSVGIGQISSEVPQNLSASRPQDRQFILSSKKLLLSDSGFYLCAWKGIQTNEKLFFGSGTQLSVL.

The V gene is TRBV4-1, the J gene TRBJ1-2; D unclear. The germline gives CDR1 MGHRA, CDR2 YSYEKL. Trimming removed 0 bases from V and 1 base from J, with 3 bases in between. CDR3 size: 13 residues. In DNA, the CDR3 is TGCGCCAGCAGCCAAGATCGTAACTATGGCTACACCTTC. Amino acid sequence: CASSQDRNYGYTF.